This T cell receptor beta chain stems from a study of preoperative IRX-2 immunotherapy in early breast cancer. Indicated treatment: preoperative locoregional IRX-2 cytokine immunotherapy. Patients received preoperative, locoregional IRX-2 cytokine immunotherapy in a phase Ib study. Measured with immunoSEQ multiplex PCR; TCRdb has only the in-frame clones, and not every one. The repertoire has 3,000 to 3,500 clones, 70% to 80% of them found once; the top ten carry around 7.8%. The sequencing here drew on tumor tissue, taken after IRX-2 immunotherapy. This clonotype originated in a human donor with breast cancer.

The DNA for the CDR3 is TGTGCCAGCAGTGACGGGTCGGGCACTGAAGCTTTCTTT. Translating gives CASSDGSGTEAFF. This chain uses TRBV6-8 with TRBJ1-1; no definite D call. CDR3 length equals 13 residues. In germline, CDR1 is MNHGY, CDR2 SAAAGT. Between the trimmed V and J ends, which lost 5 bases and 4 bases, there was a span of 11 bases.